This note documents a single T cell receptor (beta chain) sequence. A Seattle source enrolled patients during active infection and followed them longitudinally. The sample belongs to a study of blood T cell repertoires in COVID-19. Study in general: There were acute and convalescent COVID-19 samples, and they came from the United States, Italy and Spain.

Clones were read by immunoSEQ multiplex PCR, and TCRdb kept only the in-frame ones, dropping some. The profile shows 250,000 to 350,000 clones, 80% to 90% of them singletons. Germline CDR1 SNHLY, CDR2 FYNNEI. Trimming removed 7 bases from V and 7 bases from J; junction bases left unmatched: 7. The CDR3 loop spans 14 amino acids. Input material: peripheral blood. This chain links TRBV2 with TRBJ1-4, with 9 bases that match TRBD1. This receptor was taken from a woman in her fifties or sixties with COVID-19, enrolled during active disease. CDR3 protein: CASIRDREIEKLFF. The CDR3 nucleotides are TGTGCCAGCATCCGGGACAGGGAGATTGAAAAACTGTTTTTT.